Listed below are T cell receptor beta chains from one sample, sequenced in a study of response to subunit inactivated influenza vaccine. TCRdb re-called the RT-PCR reads through MiXCR, storing one row per CDR3 protein. Among around 520,000 distinct CDR3 sequences, about 12% were seen once, and the ten largest hold around 9.6%. The source was PBMCs from blood, collected on the day of vaccination. The receptor source for this set is a middle-aged man who received an inactivated influenza vaccine. Both conserved end residues are part of each CDR3. Each record gives: J gene, V gene, clone size, D gene, CDR3 protein, CDR3 DNA. D genes are given only for firm matches. Size is omitted from some rows. Given values are once, few, many or a class for expanded clones.

TRBJ2-3	TRBV6-5	-	TRBD2	CASSYGGSGGAADTQYF	TGTGCCAGCAGTTACGGTGGCAGCGGGGGGGCCGCAGATACGCAGTATTTT
TRBJ2-2	TRBV27	-	-	CASGPLSTGELFF	TGTGCCAGCGGACCGCTTTCCACCGGGGAGCTGTTTTTT
TRBJ2-3	TRBV15	-	-	CATSRDRGDTQYF	TGTGCCACCAGCAGAGATCGCGGGGATACGCAGTATTTT
TRBJ1-1	TRBV12-3/TRBV12-4	few	-	CASTLGGRGTEAFF	TGTGCCAGCACCCTGGGGGGCAGGGGCACTGAAGCTTTCTTT
TRBJ2-5	TRBV7-8	few	-	CASSLKVGVQETQYF	TGTGCCAGCAGCTTGAAGGTGGGGGTTCAAGAGACCCAGTACTTC
TRBJ2-7	TRBV28	few	-	CASSFGQKVLSYEQYF	TGTGCCAGCAGTTTTGGGCAGAAGGTCCTCTCCTACGAGCAGTACTTC
TRBJ2-3	TRBV7-8	-	TRBD1	CASSWGTGRTDTQYF	TGTGCCAGCAGCTGGGGGACAGGCCGCACAGATACGCAGTATTTT
TRBJ2-1	TRBV3-1	few	-	CASSQARLLHNEQFF	TGTGCCAGCAGCCAAGCACGTTTACTTCACAATGAGCAGTTCTTC
TRBJ2-5	TRBV27	-	-	CASREPGQETQYF	TGTGCCAGCAGGGAACCGGGCCAAGAGACCCAGTACTTC
TRBJ2-5	TRBV15	few	-	CATSRGWGQETQYF	TGTGCCACCAGCAGAGGTTGGGGGCAAGAGACCCAGTACTTC
TRBJ1-2	TRBV28	few	TRBD1	CASTGGSLRGYTF	TGTGCCAGCACAGGGGGAAGTTTAAGAGGCTACACCTTC
TRBJ2-2	TRBV5-1	many	-	CASSLELLNTGELFF	TGCGCCAGCAGCTTGGAACTTCTGAACACCGGGGAGCTGTTTTTT
TRBJ1-6	TRBV6-4	few	-	CASAQESSYNSPLHF	TGTGCCAGCGCCCAGGAGAGCTCCTATAATTCACCCCTCCACTTT
TRBJ2-3	TRBV7-2	few	-	CASRAPPSDTQYF	TGTGCCAGCAGGGCCCCACCGTCAGATACGCAGTATTTT
TRBJ1-4	TRBV7-9	many	-	CASSLAGNEKLFF	TGTGCCAGCAGCTTAGCAGGGAATGAAAAACTGTTTTTT
TRBJ2-1	TRBV15	many	-	CATSRDLFSGSYNEQFF	TGTGCCACCAGCAGAGATTTATTTAGCGGCTCCTACAATGAGCAGTTCTTC
TRBJ1-1	TRBV6-4	many	-	CASSDLVGTEAFF	TGTGCCAGCAGTGACTTGGTCGGGACTGAAGCTTTCTTT
TRBJ1-1	TRBV4-1	many	-	CASRKATGGAHRSNTEAFF	TGCGCCAGCAGAAAAGCCACGGGGGGGGCGCATCGAAGTAACACTGAAGCTTTCTTT
TRBJ2-3	TRBV4-1	many	TRBD2	CASSQGVLAGGPGPDTQYF	TGCGCCAGCAGCCAAGGAGTACTAGCGGGGGGGCCCGGTCCAGATACGCAGTATTTT
TRBJ1-4	TRBV12-3/TRBV12-4	few	-	CASSLGARAEKLFF	TGTGCCAGCAGTCTAGGGGCCCGGGCTGAAAAACTGTTTTTT
TRBJ2-1	TRBV5-1	many	TRBD2	CASSSSGASYNEQFF	TGCGCCAGCAGCAGTAGCGGGGCCTCCTACAATGAGCAGTTCTTC
TRBJ2-7	TRBV20-1	-	TRBD2	CSATGTSGRALYEQYF	TGCAGTGCAACCGGGACTAGCGGGAGGGCCCTCTACGAGCAGTACTTC
TRBJ2-1	TRBV20-1	few	TRBD2	CSARESGITSGRINEQFF	TGCAGTGCTAGGGAAAGTGGAATAACTAGCGGGAGGATAAATGAGCAGTTCTTC
TRBJ1-6	TRBV12-3/TRBV12-4	-	-	CASRGEGGSPLHF	TGTGCCAGCAGAGGTGAGGGGGGTTCACCCCTCCACTTT
TRBJ2-2	TRBV18	few	-	CASSPPRESTTGELFF	TGTGCCAGCTCACCACCCCGCGAGTCGACCACCGGGGAGCTGTTTTTT
TRBJ2-5	TRBV24-1	few	-	CATSDPRDGETQYF	TGTGCCACCAGTGATCCTCGGGATGGGGAGACCCAGTACTTC
TRBJ2-7	TRBV5-1	-	TRBD1	CASSLSSGDRGQEQYF	TGCGCCAGCAGCCTCTCGTCTGGGGACAGGGGACAGGAGCAGTACTTC
TRBJ2-3	TRBV6-2/TRBV6-3	-	TRBD2	CASSYTPSGQVTQYF	TGTGCCAGCAGTTACACCCCTAGCGGGCAGGTTACGCAGTATTTT
TRBJ2-1	TRBV18	many	TRBD2	CASSLAGGPDEQFF	TGTGCCAGCTCATTAGCGGGAGGGCCCGATGAGCAGTTCTTC
TRBJ2-7	TRBV12-3/TRBV12-4	-	TRBD2	CASSTSSGTSGRVEQYF	TGTGCCAGCAGTACATCATCCGGGACTAGCGGGAGGGTCGAGCAGTACTTC
TRBJ2-2	TRBV6-5	few	TRBD2	CASSYSPQGGTGELFF	TGTGCCAGCAGTTACTCGCCGCAGGGAGGGACCGGGGAGCTGTTTTTT
TRBJ1-1	TRBV5-1	many	-	CASSLSHPRGLNTEAFF	TGCGCCAGCAGCTTGTCGCACCCTAGGGGGTTGAACACTGAAGCTTTCTTT
TRBJ2-1	TRBV20-1	few	TRBD2	CSASPSGLAGAEDEQFF	TGCAGTGCTAGCCCCTCGGGACTAGCGGGTGCGGAGGATGAGCAGTTCTTC
TRBJ2-2	TRBV3-1	many	TRBD2	CASSRLTSVSTGELFF	TGTGCCAGCAGCCGGCTAACTAGCGTCAGCACCGGGGAGCTGTTTTTT
TRBJ2-3	TRBV4-3	-	TRBD2	CASSQDRGGPDTQYF	TGCGCCAGCAGCCAAGATCGGGGGGGCCCAGATACGCAGTATTTT
TRBJ1-4	TRBV7-9	-	-	CASSLAGGSNEKLFF	TGTGCCAGCAGCTTAGCGGGGGGTTCCAACGAAAAACTGTTTTTT
TRBJ2-1	TRBV20-1	few	-	CSANTDKDYYNEQFF	TGCAGTGCTAACACGGACAAGGACTACTACAATGAGCAGTTCTTC
TRBJ1-2	TRBV5-1	-	-	CASSRADDSYGCTF	TGCGCCAGCAGCCGGGCGGACGATAGCTATGGCTGCACCTTC
TRBJ2-2	TRBV11-2	few	-	CASSPIQGGGELFF	TGTGCCAGCAGCCCGATACAGGGAGGCGGGGAGCTGTTTTTT
TRBJ1-3	TRBV12-3/TRBV12-4	-	TRBD1	CASSLSRDRDGNTIYF	TGTGCCAGCAGTTTATCACGGGACAGGGATGGAAACACCATATATTTT
TRBJ1-5	TRBV20-1	many	-	CSATRGGNQPQHF	TGCAGTGCTACCCGGGGGGGTAATCAGCCCCAGCATTTT
TRBJ1-1	TRBV18	-	-	CASSLHRGGGTEAFF	TGTGCCAGCTCTCTCCACCGTGGAGGGGGCACTGAAGCTTTCTTT
TRBJ2-7	TRBV4-3	few	TRBD2	CASSQEIGGANEQYF	TGCGCCAGCAGCCAAGAAATCGGGGGGGCCAACGAGCAGTACTTC
TRBJ2-2	TRBV7-2	few	TRBD2	CASSLTAGGGTGELFF	TGTGCCAGCAGCTTAACAGCGGGAGGGGGCACCGGGGAGCTGTTTTTT
TRBJ2-3	TRBV7-6	many	TRBD1	CASSLAQGAGYRTDTQYF	TGTGCCAGCAGCTTAGCGCAGGGGGCAGGCTACCGCACAGATACGCAGTATTTT
TRBJ2-7	TRBV15	-	-	CATSSSRDTSYEQYF	TGTGCCACCAGTAGTAGCCGGGACACGAGCTACGAGCAGTACTTC
TRBJ2-1	TRBV27	few	-	CASSPNTGQKYNEQFF	TGTGCCAGCAGTCCTAACACGGGACAAAAGTACAATGAGCAGTTCTTC
TRBJ2-5	TRBV5-1	few	-	CASSLQGGRQETQYF	TGCGCCAGCAGCTTGCAGGGGGGGAGGCAAGAGACCCAGTACTTC
TRBJ2-3	TRBV29-1	many	-	CSVTEFSTDTQYF	TGCAGCGTTACAGAGTTCAGCACAGATACGCAGTATTTT
TRBJ1-3	TRBV15	-	-	CATSRVGSSGNTIYF	TGTGCCACCAGCAGAGTAGGGAGCTCTGGAAACACCATATATTTT
TRBJ2-1	TRBV20-1	few	TRBD2	CSAKSGRPGNEQFF	TGCAGTGCTAAGAGCGGGAGACCAGGCAATGAGCAGTTCTTC
TRBJ2-1	TRBV6-2/TRBV6-3	few	TRBD2	CASSGRLAGLGFDEQFF	TGTGCCAGCAGTGGTCGACTAGCGGGATTAGGGTTCGATGAGCAGTTCTTC
TRBJ2-7	TRBV7-3	few	-	CASSLGRRDSGQTYEQYF	TGTGCCAGCAGCTTAGGCCGTCGGGACTCTGGACAGACCTACGAGCAGTACTTC
TRBJ2-5	TRBV20-1	few	TRBD2	CSANPGLAEETQYF	TGCAGTGCTAATCCGGGACTAGCGGAAGAGACCCAGTACTTC
TRBJ1-1	TRBV28	-	TRBD1	CASRGDRGPAEAFF	TGTGCCAGCAGGGGGGACAGGGGGCCGGCTGAAGCTTTCTTT
TRBJ2-1	TRBV2	few	-	CASRKTYNEQFF	TGTGCCAGCAGGAAGACCTACAATGAGCAGTTCTTC